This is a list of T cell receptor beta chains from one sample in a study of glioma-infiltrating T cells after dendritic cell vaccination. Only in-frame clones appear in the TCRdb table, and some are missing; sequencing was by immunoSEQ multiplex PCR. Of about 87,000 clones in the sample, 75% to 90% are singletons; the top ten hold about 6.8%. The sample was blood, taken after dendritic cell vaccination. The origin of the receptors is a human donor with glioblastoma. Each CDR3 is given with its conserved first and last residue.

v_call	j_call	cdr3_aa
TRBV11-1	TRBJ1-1	CASSLWRGTEAFF
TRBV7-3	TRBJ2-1	CASSKSGGLAYNEQFF
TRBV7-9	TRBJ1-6	CASSSISNNSPLHF
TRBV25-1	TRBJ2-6	CASSVGGSSGANVLTF
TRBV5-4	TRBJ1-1	CASSLDSHTEAFF
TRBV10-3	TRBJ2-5	CAISGGTGSTETQYF
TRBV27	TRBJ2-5	CASSLSKDRQETQYF
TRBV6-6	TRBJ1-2	CLSTANYGYTF
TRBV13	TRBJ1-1	CASSLRGVSTEAFF
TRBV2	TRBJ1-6	CASSNRQGDSPLHF
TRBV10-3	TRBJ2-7	CAISEGGGEYEQYF
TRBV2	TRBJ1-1	CASSSRTVPNTEAFF
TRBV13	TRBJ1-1	CASSLGDRGEYTEAFF
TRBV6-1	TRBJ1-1	CASRADRQNTEAFF
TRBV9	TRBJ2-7	CASSVLAGGLYEQYF
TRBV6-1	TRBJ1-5	CASSEGGGWDSNQPQHF
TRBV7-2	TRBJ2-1	CASSFDFSSYNEQFF
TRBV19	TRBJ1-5	CASSIGVPSGNQPQHF
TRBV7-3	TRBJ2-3	CASSPRTGANTDTQYF
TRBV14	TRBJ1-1	CASSQGWQVRTEAFF
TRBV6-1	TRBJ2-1	CASSTGGPSYNEQFF
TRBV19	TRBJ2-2	CASSPRPGENTGELFF
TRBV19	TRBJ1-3	CASSTVLSSGNTIYF
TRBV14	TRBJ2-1	CASSQDRVVGMRDNEQFF
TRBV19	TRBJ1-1	CASNHDRTWGTEAFF
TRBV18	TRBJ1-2	CASSLDRGTGYTF
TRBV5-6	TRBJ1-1	CASSLLTISNTEAFF
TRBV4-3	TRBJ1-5	CASSQDLAYQPQHF
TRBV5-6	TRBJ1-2	CASSQDRFRNYGYTF
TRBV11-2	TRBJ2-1	CASSSTSGVNEQFF
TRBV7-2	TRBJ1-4	CASSPMGRENEKLFF
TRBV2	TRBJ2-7	CAGSQGAQYEQYF
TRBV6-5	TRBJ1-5	CASSYSGALTEPQHF
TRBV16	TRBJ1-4	CASSRGTGEKLFF
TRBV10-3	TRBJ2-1	CAIKESGARSGGVKYNEQFF
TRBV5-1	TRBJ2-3	CASSLGHLPTDTQYF
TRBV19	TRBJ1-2	CASSIAPYGYTF
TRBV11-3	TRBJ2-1	CASSFTGEGEQFF
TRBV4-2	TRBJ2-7	CASSPPGQGSEQYF
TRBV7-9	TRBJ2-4	CASSSEDIQYF
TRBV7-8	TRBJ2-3	CASSLGWDRASTDTQYF
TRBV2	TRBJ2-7	CASSGFDRIYEQYF
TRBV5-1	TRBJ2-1	CASSLGTSGGSTNEQFF